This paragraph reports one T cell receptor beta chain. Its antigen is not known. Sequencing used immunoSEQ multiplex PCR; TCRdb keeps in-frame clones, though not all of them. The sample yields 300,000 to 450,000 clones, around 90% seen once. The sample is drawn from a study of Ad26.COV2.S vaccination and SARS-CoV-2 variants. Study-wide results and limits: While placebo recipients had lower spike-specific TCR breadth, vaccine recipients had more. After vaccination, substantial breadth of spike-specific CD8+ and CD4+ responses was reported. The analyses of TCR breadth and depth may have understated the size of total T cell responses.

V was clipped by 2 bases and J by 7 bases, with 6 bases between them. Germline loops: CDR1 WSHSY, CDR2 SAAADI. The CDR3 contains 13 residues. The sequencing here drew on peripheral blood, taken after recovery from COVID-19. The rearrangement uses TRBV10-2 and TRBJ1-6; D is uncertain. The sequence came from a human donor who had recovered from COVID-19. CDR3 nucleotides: TGCGCCAGCAGTGAGGGGAAGAATTCACCCCTCCACTTT. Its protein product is CASSEGKNSPLHF.